These T cell receptor beta chains were read from a single sample in a study of T-cell memory formation after mild COVID-19. TCRdb re-called the 5' RACE reads through MiXCR, storing one row per CDR3 protein. The sample records a few thousand distinct CDR3 sequences, 44% being singletons. Input material: PBMCs or a T cell subset sorted from them (not recorded which). The receptors come from an adult who had mild COVID-19 (a few samples of this study predate the infection). Cell type and time point are not known. Each CDR3 is given with its conserved first and last residue. The order of the fields is V gene, clone size, J gene, D gene, CDR3 DNA, CDR3 protein. The D gene is left open where the match is weak. Rows may omit the clone size; those that give it use once, few, many or a size class.

V gene: TRBV9
clone size: medium-sized
J gene: TRBJ2-7
D gene: TRBD1
CDR3 DNA: TGTGCCAGCAGCGGACAGGGGTGGGAGCAGTACTTC
CDR3 protein: CASSGQGWEQYF

V gene: TRBV6-5
clone size: medium-sized
J gene: TRBJ2-2
D gene: NA
CDR3 DNA: TGTGCCAGCAAGGAGGGGTCCGGGGAGCTGTTTTTT
CDR3 protein: CASKEGSGELFF

V gene: TRBV6-2/TRBV6-3
clone size: medium-sized
J gene: TRBJ2-5
D gene: NA
CDR3 DNA: TGTGCCAGCAGTTACTCAACAGGGACAACAAAAGAGACCCAGTACTTC
CDR3 protein: CASSYSTGTTKETQYF

V gene: TRBV27
clone size: medium-sized
J gene: TRBJ2-3
D gene: NA
CDR3 DNA: TGTGCCGGAGGGGGGGGCCCAGATACGCAGTATTTT
CDR3 protein: CAGGGGPDTQYF

V gene: TRBV6-5
clone size: NA
J gene: TRBJ2-5
D gene: TRBD1
CDR3 DNA: TGTGCCAGCAGCCGCGGACAGGCGCAAGAGACCCAGTACTTC
CDR3 protein: CASSRGQAQETQYF

V gene: TRBV19
clone size: many
J gene: TRBJ2-5
D gene: TRBD1
CDR3 DNA: TGTGCCAGTAGTATAACAGGACAGGGGGCCGGTGAGACCCAGTACTTC
CDR3 protein: CASSITGQGAGETQYF

V gene: TRBV6-5
clone size: medium-sized
J gene: TRBJ2-5
D gene: NA
CDR3 DNA: TGTGCCAGCAGTTACTGGTCGGGGACACCCGGAGAGACCCAGTACTTC
CDR3 protein: CASSYWSGTPGETQYF

V gene: TRBV6-5
clone size: medium-sized
J gene: TRBJ2-7
D gene: TRBD2
CDR3 DNA: TGTGCCAGCAGTTACGGACTAGCGGGGTCCTACGAGCAGTACTTC
CDR3 protein: CASSYGLAGSYEQYF

V gene: TRBV6-5
clone size: medium-sized
J gene: TRBJ2-5
D gene: TRBD1
CDR3 DNA: TGTGCCAGCACCAGGGGGCGGGAGACCCAGTACTTC
CDR3 protein: CASTRGRETQYF

V gene: TRBV2
clone size: NA
J gene: TRBJ1-2
D gene: TRBD1
CDR3 DNA: TGTGCCAGCAGTGCTTCACAGGGGATTGATGGCTACACCTTC
CDR3 protein: CASSASQGIDGYTF

V gene: TRBV7-2
clone size: NA
J gene: TRBJ2-1
D gene: NA
CDR3 DNA: TGTGCCAGCAGCTTCCGGGGTCCGGAGCAGTTCTTC
CDR3 protein: CASSFRGPEQFF

V gene: TRBV29-1
clone size: medium-sized
J gene: TRBJ2-3
D gene: NA
CDR3 DNA: TGCAGCGTTGGTGGGGTCGACACAGATACGCAGTATTTT
CDR3 protein: CSVGGVDTDTQYF

V gene: TRBV5-5
clone size: NA
J gene: TRBJ2-5
D gene: NA
CDR3 DNA: TGTGCCAGCAGCGGGGGCAGAAAAGAGACCCAGTACTTC
CDR3 protein: CASSGGRKETQYF

V gene: TRBV7-9
clone size: medium-sized
J gene: TRBJ2-3
D gene: TRBD1
CDR3 DNA: TGTGCCAGCAGCCGGGGACAGATCACAGATACGCAGTATTTT
CDR3 protein: CASSRGQITDTQYF

V gene: TRBV7-3
clone size: NA
J gene: TRBJ2-3
D gene: TRBD1
CDR3 DNA: TGTGCCAGCAGCTTACTGGGACAGGGAATTACAGATACGCAGTATTTT
CDR3 protein: CASSLLGQGITDTQYF

V gene: TRBV30
clone size: medium-sized
J gene: TRBJ1-1
D gene: TRBD1
CDR3 DNA: TGTGCCTGGAGCGGGACAGGGAACACTGAAGCTTTCTTT
CDR3 protein: CAWSGTGNTEAFF

V gene: TRBV2
clone size: medium-sized
J gene: TRBJ1-5
D gene: NA
CDR3 DNA: TGTGCCAGCAGCGCCGGCGGGGCCGGTCAGCCCCAGCATTTT
CDR3 protein: CASSAGGAGQPQHF

V gene: TRBV5-6
clone size: NA
J gene: TRBJ2-5
D gene: TRBD1
CDR3 DNA: TGTGCCAGCACCAAGCGAAACAGGGGAGAGACCCAGTACTTC
CDR3 protein: CASTKRNRGETQYF

V gene: TRBV11-3
clone size: NA
J gene: TRBJ2-3
D gene: NA
CDR3 DNA: TGTGCCAGCAGCGTAGGAAAGGGCACAGATACGCAGTATTTT
CDR3 protein: CASSVGKGTDTQYF

V gene: TRBV5-5
clone size: medium-sized
J gene: TRBJ2-7
D gene: NA
CDR3 DNA: TGTGCCAGCAGCTTGGGTTCAGGGTCCCCCTACGAGCAGTACTTC
CDR3 protein: CASSLGSGSPYEQYF

V gene: TRBV3-1
clone size: medium-sized
J gene: TRBJ1-6
D gene: NA
CDR3 DNA: TGTGCCAGCAGCCAAGATCACGGGGGTCCCTCACCCCTCCACTTT
CDR3 protein: CASSQDHGGPSPLHF

V gene: TRBV28
clone size: medium-sized
J gene: TRBJ2-1
D gene: NA
CDR3 DNA: TGTGCCAGCAGTTTATTATCGAGGGGATCATACAATGAGCAGTTCTTC
CDR3 protein: CASSLLSRGSYNEQFF

V gene: TRBV6-2/TRBV6-3
clone size: medium-sized
J gene: TRBJ1-5
D gene: TRBD1
CDR3 DNA: TGTGCCAGCAGGCCGGACAGGGCCCGCGTTCAGCCCCAGCATTTT
CDR3 protein: CASRPDRARVQPQHF

V gene: TRBV29-1
clone size: NA
J gene: TRBJ2-3
D gene: NA
CDR3 DNA: TGCAGCGTTGAACGGATGGCCACAGATACGCAGTATTTT
CDR3 protein: CSVERMATDTQYF

V gene: TRBV7-2
clone size: medium-sized
J gene: TRBJ1-2
D gene: NA
CDR3 DNA: TGTGCCAGCAGCTTAGCAGGGACTGGCTACACCTTC
CDR3 protein: CASSLAGTGYTF

V gene: TRBV9
clone size: medium-sized
J gene: TRBJ2-4
D gene: NA
CDR3 DNA: TGTGCCAGCAGCCCCCGCGTGGGACTCATTCAGTACTTC
CDR3 protein: CASSPRVGLIQYF

V gene: TRBV5-4
clone size: many
J gene: TRBJ2-1
D gene: TRBD1
CDR3 DNA: TGTGCCAGCAGCTCCCCACAGGGGGCGCTTTCCAATGAGCAGTTCTTC
CDR3 protein: CASSSPQGALSNEQFF

V gene: TRBV2
clone size: medium-sized
J gene: TRBJ1-5
D gene: NA
CDR3 DNA: TGTGCCAGCAGTGAAACACGGCACAATCAGCCCCAGCATTTT
CDR3 protein: CASSETRHNQPQHF

V gene: TRBV10-2
clone size: NA
J gene: TRBJ2-7
D gene: NA
CDR3 DNA: TGCGCCAGCAGGCCTGGGGACTCCTACGAGCAGTACTTC
CDR3 protein: CASRPGDSYEQYF

V gene: TRBV24-1
clone size: many
J gene: TRBJ2-3
D gene: NA
CDR3 DNA: TGTGCCACCAGTGATGGATCCTGGTCCACAGATACGCAGTATTTT
CDR3 protein: CATSDGSWSTDTQYF

V gene: TRBV3-1
clone size: medium-sized
J gene: TRBJ2-3
D gene: NA
CDR3 DNA: TGTGCCAGCAGCCAAGTCGTAGATACGCAGTATTTT
CDR3 protein: CASSQVVDTQYF

V gene: TRBV12-3/TRBV12-4
clone size: once
J gene: TRBJ2-1
D gene: TRBD2
CDR3 DNA: TGTGCCAGCAGTCCAGCGGGGGCGGGGTACAATGAGCAGTTCTTC
CDR3 protein: CASSPAGAGYNEQFF

V gene: TRBV10-3
clone size: medium-sized
J gene: TRBJ1-1
D gene: NA
CDR3 DNA: TGTGCCATCAGTGGGAAGCTTGACACTGAAGCTTTCTTT
CDR3 protein: CAISGKLDTEAFF

V gene: TRBV3-1
clone size: many
J gene: TRBJ2-6
D gene: NA
CDR3 DNA: TGTGCCAGCAGTCTGAAATCCCGGGGTATCTCTGGGGCCAACGTCCTGACTTTC
CDR3 protein: CASSLKSRGISGANVLTF

V gene: TRBV6-2/TRBV6-3
clone size: NA
J gene: TRBJ1-5
D gene: NA
CDR3 DNA: TGTGCCAGCAGTGACAGAGATATAGGGCAGCCCCAGCATTTT
CDR3 protein: CASSDRDIGQPQHF

V gene: TRBV5-8
clone size: medium-sized
J gene: TRBJ2-1
D gene: TRBD1
CDR3 DNA: TGTGCCAGCAGCTCAGGGACAGGGTCAAATGAGCAGTTCTTC
CDR3 protein: CASSSGTGSNEQFF

V gene: TRBV18
clone size: medium-sized
J gene: TRBJ2-1
D gene: TRBD2
CDR3 DNA: TGTGCCAGCTCACCACGGTTCCCTAGCGGGGGCCCTCGATACAATGAGCAGTTCTTC
CDR3 protein: CASSPRFPSGGPRYNEQFF

V gene: TRBV6-6
clone size: NA
J gene: TRBJ1-1
D gene: NA
CDR3 DNA: TGTGCCAGCACCGTTCAAGAGAACACTGAAGCTTTCTTT
CDR3 protein: CASTVQENTEAFF

V gene: TRBV12-3/TRBV12-4
clone size: NA
J gene: TRBJ2-7
D gene: TRBD1
CDR3 DNA: TGTGCCAGCAGTCTCCGACAGGGCCACGAGCAGTACTTC
CDR3 protein: CASSLRQGHEQYF

V gene: TRBV29-1
clone size: medium-sized
J gene: TRBJ2-1
D gene: NA
CDR3 DNA: TGCAGCGTTGTCTCAACCTCCTACAATGAGCAGTTCTTC
CDR3 protein: CSVVSTSYNEQFF

V gene: TRBV7-9
clone size: medium-sized
J gene: TRBJ2-7
D gene: TRBD1
CDR3 DNA: TGTGCCAGCAGCCTGACCGGGACAGGGAACGAGCAGTACTTC
CDR3 protein: CASSLTGTGNEQYF

V gene: TRBV21-1
clone size: NA
J gene: TRBJ1-6
D gene: NA
CDR3 DNA: TGTGCCAGCAGCGTTCGGGACCCGAGACCCCTCCACTTT
CDR3 protein: CASSVRDPRPLHF

V gene: TRBV19
clone size: medium-sized
J gene: TRBJ2-1
D gene: TRBD1
CDR3 DNA: TGTGCCAGTAGAGGACAGGGTATGGTGAATGAGCAGTTCTTC
CDR3 protein: CASRGQGMVNEQFF

V gene: TRBV7-9
clone size: medium-sized
J gene: TRBJ2-5
D gene: NA
CDR3 DNA: TGTGCCAGCAGCTTCCCGGGACTGCTTAAAGAGACCCAGTACTTC
CDR3 protein: CASSFPGLLKETQYF

V gene: TRBV6-5
clone size: NA
J gene: TRBJ2-3
D gene: TRBD1
CDR3 DNA: TGTGCCAGCAGACAGGGGTGGAGCACAGATACGCAGTATTTT
CDR3 protein: CASRQGWSTDTQYF

V gene: TRBV4-2
clone size: medium-sized
J gene: TRBJ2-2
D gene: TRBD1
CDR3 DNA: TGTGCCAGCAGCCATACAAGGGGGCTTAACACCGGGGAGCTGTTTTTT
CDR3 protein: CASSHTRGLNTGELFF

V gene: TRBV6-6
clone size: medium-sized
J gene: TRBJ1-5
D gene: NA
CDR3 DNA: TGTGCCAGCAGTTACAAGGGGCCGCGTTATAGCAATCAGCCCCAGCATTTT
CDR3 protein: CASSYKGPRYSNQPQHF

V gene: TRBV7-2
clone size: NA
J gene: TRBJ1-1
D gene: NA
CDR3 DNA: TGTGCCAGCAGCGCCCAAGCCGGTCGAACTGAAGCTTTCTTT
CDR3 protein: CASSAQAGRTEAFF

V gene: TRBV6-1
clone size: medium-sized
J gene: TRBJ2-7
D gene: NA
CDR3 DNA: TGTGCCAGCAGTGAATACAGCGTCATTACCTACGAGCAGTACTTC
CDR3 protein: CASSEYSVITYEQYF

V gene: TRBV5-6
clone size: medium-sized
J gene: TRBJ1-1
D gene: NA
CDR3 DNA: TGTGCCAGCAGCTTGGCAGGGCATGAAGCTTTCTTT
CDR3 protein: CASSLAGHEAFF

V gene: TRBV20-1
clone size: medium-sized
J gene: TRBJ1-1
D gene: NA
CDR3 DNA: TGCAGTGCTAGAGGCGGGAACACTGAAGCTTTCTTT
CDR3 protein: CSARGGNTEAFF

V gene: TRBV7-2
clone size: medium-sized
J gene: TRBJ1-1
D gene: NA
CDR3 DNA: TGTGCCAGCAGCCCTAGACAGCAATCAATGAACACTGAAGCTTTCTTT
CDR3 protein: CASSPRQQSMNTEAFF

V gene: TRBV25-1
clone size: medium-sized
J gene: TRBJ1-4
D gene: NA
CDR3 DNA: TGTGCCAGCAGTGGTGGGCTTGAAAAACTGTTTTTT
CDR3 protein: CASSGGLEKLFF

V gene: TRBV11-2
clone size: large
J gene: TRBJ2-2
D gene: NA
CDR3 DNA: TGTGCCAGCAGCTTAGGAATGTGGAATCAAAACACCGGGGAGCTGTTTTTT
CDR3 protein: CASSLGMWNQNTGELFF

V gene: TRBV7-2
clone size: NA
J gene: TRBJ2-5
D gene: NA
CDR3 DNA: TGTGCCAGCAGCTTTCAGAGGGGACCGCAAGAGACCCAGTACTTC
CDR3 protein: CASSFQRGPQETQYF